The 21 T cell receptor beta chains below come from one sample, sequenced in a study of blood T cell repertoires in COVID-19. Sequenced by immunoSEQ multiplex PCR; TCRdb stores in-frame clones only, minus some. The repertoire holds under 300,000 clones, with roughly 80% as singletons. The sample consisted of peripheral blood. These TCRs come from a woman aged 40-49 years with active or convalescent COVID-19.

The rearrangement joins TRBV6-5 to TRBJ1-2; D is undetermined. The CDR3 sequence is 13 residues long. V dropped 7 bases and J dropped 4 bases, with 13 bases sitting between them. Germline CDR1 and CDR2: MNHEY and SVGAGI. The CDR3 here is CASNNPHSYGYTF. The CDR3 DNA sequence: TGTGCCAGCAACAACCCGCACAGCTATGGCTACACCTTC.

V usage is TRBV19 and J usage is TRBJ1-6; 12 bases agree with TRBD1. The germline CDR1 and CDR2 sequences are LNHDA and SQIVND (reference sequence). With 4 bases clipped from V and 10 bases from J, the junction kept 5 bases outside the gene matches. This CDR3 contains 15 residues. CDR3 in amino acids: CASSTGQGAWSPLHF. DNA for the CDR3: TGTGCCAGTAGTACGGGACAGGGGGCATGGTCACCCCTCCACTTT. The full variable domain, completed using reference TRBV19 and TRBJ1-6, is DGGITQSPKYLFRKEGQNVTLSCEQNLNHDAMYWYRQDPGQGLRLIYYSQIVNDFQKGDIAEGYSVSREKKESFPLTVTSAQKNPTAFYLCASSTGQGAWSPLHFGNGTRLTVT.

This clone was recorded at least ten times. CDR3 nucleotides: TGTGCCAGCAGTGAAGCGCTTCACACGAACACTGAAGCTTTCTTT. As protein: CASSEALHTNTEAFF. The chain employs TRBV2 and TRBJ1-1; D is unresolved. Per the germline V gene, CDR1 is SNHLY and CDR2 is FYNNEI. This CDR3 is 15 amino acids long. V shed 0 bases and J shed 1 base, with 9 bases lying between them.

In DNA form, the CDR3 reads TGTGCCAGCACCTACCGAAGGGACAGGGTTTATGGCTACACCTTC. Translated, it gives CASTYRRDRVYGYTF. The chain carries TRBV28 and TRBJ1-2; the match to TRBD1 covers 9 bases. V lost 7 bases to trimming and J lost 5 bases; unmatched junction nucleotides: 11. The CDR3 totals 15 residues. Looked up from germline, CDR1 is MDHEN and CDR2 is SYDVKM.

The gene calls are TRBV18 and TRBJ2-5; 9 positions match TRBD1. Per germline, CDR1 KGHSH and CDR2 LQKENI. The CDR3 runs 17 residues. J was trimmed by 1 base and V by 3 bases; bases with no gene match: 9. The CDR3 is CASSPVGQGLSQETQYF. Here the CDR3 DNA reads TGTGCCAGCTCACCCGTGGGACAGGGCCTCTCCCAAGAGACCCAGTACTTC. Full variable domain (missing parts from reference TRBV18 and TRBJ2-5): NAGVMQNPRHLVRRRGQEARLRCSPMKGHSHVYWYRQLPEEGLKFMVYLQKENIIDESGMPKERFSAEFPKEGPSILRIQQVVRGDSAAYFCASSPVGQGLSQETQYFGPGTRLLVL.

CDR3 sequence (DNA): TGTGCCAGCAGCCCGTCCGACAGGGGGCCCGACGAGCAGTACTTC. Its protein product is CASSPSDRGPDEQYF. This rearrangement joins TRBV7-9 to TRBJ2-7, with TRBD1 matching over 10 bases. CDR3 length equals 15 residues. Per the germline V gene, CDR1 is SEHNR and CDR2 is FQNEAQ (reference sequence). V was clipped by 5 bases and J by 5 bases; unmatched bases: 9.

The chain links TRBV28 to TRBJ1-6, with 7 bases fitting TRBD1. CDR1 and CDR2 from the germline V gene are MDHEN and SYDVKM. The CDR3 has 14 amino acids. J lost 6 bases, V lost 5 bases, and 4 bases had no gene match. The chain's CDR3 is CASSAGTVNSPLHF. CDR3 sequence (DNA): TGTGCCAGCAGTGCCGGGACAGTTAATTCACCCCTCCACTTT. Variable domain in full (rest from reference TRBV28 and TRBJ1-6): DVKVTQSSRYLVKRTGEKVFLECVQDMDHENMFWYRQDPGLGLRLIYFSYDVKMKEKGDIPEGYSVSREKKERFSLILESASTNQTSMYLCASSAGTVNSPLHFGNGTRLTVT.

The chain combines TRBV2 with TRBJ1-4, with a weak D call TRBD1 (5 bases). Germline CDR1 is SNHLY and CDR2 is FYNNEI. V was clipped by 6 bases and J by 3 bases, with 14 bases between them. The CDR3 has 15 residues. The CDR3 loop reads CASSPGGQANEKLFF. CDR3 nucleotides: TGTGCCAGCAGCCCGGGCGGACAAGCTAATGAAAAACTGTTTTTT.

V and J are TRBV6-1 and TRBJ1-1, with D tentatively TRBD1 (6 bases). The V gene's germline CDR1 is MNHNS and CDR2 SASEGT. This CDR3 comprises 15 residues. V lost 2 bases, J lost 1 base, and 11 bases lay in between. CDR3 amino acids: CASSEPGQPNTEAFF. Written as DNA, the CDR3 is TGTGCCAGCAGTGAACCGGGACAACCGAACACTGAAGCTTTCTTT.

This clone was picked up a small number of times. This sequence joins TRBV28 and TRBJ1-3; D may be TRBD1 (5 bases). The germline V gene has CDR1 MDHEN and CDR2 SYDVKM. Between the trimmed V and J ends, which lost 6 bases and 1 base, there was a span of 16 bases. This CDR3 region has 16 residues. The CDR3 loop is CASSGRGRASGNTIYF. CDR3 in DNA: TGTGCCAGCAGCGGAAGGGGCCGCGCATCTGGAAACACCATATATTTT. The entire variable domain, with the rest obtained from reference TRBV28 and TRBJ1-3, is as follows: DVKVTQSSRYLVKRTGEKVFLECVQDMDHENMFWYRQDPGLGLRLIYFSYDVKMKEKGDIPEGYSVSREKKERFSLILESASTNQTSMYLCASSGRGRASGNTIYFGEGSWLTVV.

The CDR3 region is CASSPRRGQQPQHF. CDR3 bases: TGTGCCAGCTCACCACGCAGGGGACAACAGCCCCAGCATTTT. The chain uses TRBV18 and TRBJ1-5, with D possibly TRBD1 on 6 matching bases. V was shortened by 1 base and J by 7 bases, with 11 bases between the two germline ends. Germline V CDR1 and CDR2: KGHSH, LQKENI. The CDR3 consists of 14 residues.

The genes are TRBV4-2 and TRBJ2-3; 7 bases are shared with TRBD1. There are 17 residues in the CDR3. Germline V gives CDR1 LGHNA, CDR2 YNFKEQ. The ends lost 6 bases at V and 0 bases at J; junction bases unmatched: 12. DNA for the CDR3: TGTGCCAGCAGTCTACGAAGAGGGGGCGACAGCACAGATACGCAGTATTTT. Amino acids: CASSLRRGGDSTDTQYF.

The CDR3 loop is CASSPPQGEYGTDTQYF. The CDR3, as DNA: TGTGCCAGCAGCCCCCCACAGGGGGAGTATGGCACAGATACGCAGTATTTT. V is TRBV3-1 (or the pseudogene TRBV3-2) and J is TRBJ2-3, with 8 bases fitting TRBD1. Trimming removed 4 bases from V and 1 base from J; junction bases left unmatched: 10. This CDR3 contains 17 residues. CDR1 is LGHDT and CDR2 is YNNKEL in the germline V gene (reference sequence).

The chain carries TRBV6-1 and TRBJ1-2, with 7 bases that match TRBD1. Germline V gene sequence: CDR1 MNHNS, CDR2 SASEGT. Trimming at V came to 1 base and at J to 8 bases, leaving 10 bases not matched to a gene. CDR3 length: 15 residues. CDR3 in DNA: TGTGCCAGCAGTGAAGTAAGACAGGGAGTAAGCGGCTACACCTTC. This sequence encodes CASSEVRQGVSGYTF.

The V gene is TRBV18, the J gene TRBJ1-4, with D possibly TRBD1 on 5 matching bases. Trimming left V 3 bases short and J 0 bases short, with 8 bases between. Germline values: CDR1 KGHSH, CDR2 LQKENI. This CDR3 region has 15 residues. This CDR3 reads CASSPGGATNEKLFF. CDR3 bases: TGTGCCAGCTCACCTGGAGGGGCAACTAATGAAAAACTGTTTTTT.

V usage is TRBV7-3 and J usage is TRBJ2-2, with 7 bases that match TRBD2. J lost 3 bases, V lost 5 bases, and 6 bases had no gene match. In germline, CDR1 is SGHTA, CDR2 FQGTGA. The CDR3 contains 15 residues. The CDR3 DNA reads as TGTGCCAGCAGCCGGGGTGGGGGGGACACCGGGGAGCTGTTTTTT. This encodes CASSRGGGDTGELFF. The entire variable domain, with the rest obtained from reference TRBV7-3 and TRBJ2-2, is as follows: GAGVSQTPSNKVTEKGKYVELRCDPISGHTALYWYRQSLGQGPEFLIYFQGTGAADDSGLPNDRFFAVRPEGSVSTLKIQRTERGDSAVYLCASSRGGGDTGELFFGEGSRLTVL.

The DNA for the CDR3 is TGTGCCACCGACCAGGGTCCCTATGGCTACACCTTC. Translating gives CATDQGPYGYTF. The gene calls are TRBV19 and TRBJ1-2; a weak D match, TRBD1 (5 bases). The CDR3 has 12 amino acids. V was cut by 10 bases and J by 4 bases, with 13 bases left in between. The germline CDR1 and CDR2 sequences are LNHDA and SQIVND (reference sequence).

This chain uses TRBV19 with TRBJ1-1, with D tentatively TRBD1 (6 bases). The germline V and J ends were trimmed by 5 bases and 0 bases, with 10 bases remaining between them. The CDR3 sequence is 14 residues long. Germline V CDR1 and CDR2: LNHDA, SQIVND (reference sequence). The CDR3 DNA reads TGTGCCAGTAGTGGTTCAGGGGTGAACACTGAAGCTTTCTTT. It encodes CASSGSGVNTEAFF. Full variable domain (outside the CDR3, taken from reference TRBV19 and TRBJ1-1): DGGITQSPKYLFRKEGQNVTLSCEQNLNHDAMYWYRQDPGQGLRLIYYSQIVNDFQKGDIAEGYSVSREKKESFPLTVTSAQKNPTAFYLCASSGSGVNTEAFFGQGTRLTVV.

In its sample, this clone was seen once. This CDR3 is also generated by other DNA sequences in the sample. The chain joins TRBV29-1 to TRBJ1-2; 11 bases fit TRBD1. CDR3 length: 11 residues. Trimming took 4 bases from V and 8 from J; bases not matched to a gene: 0. Germline V gene sequence: CDR1 SQVTM, CDR2 ANQGSEA. The CDR3 DNA follows: TGCAGCGTTGGGACAGGGGGCGGCTACACCTTC. This encodes CSVGTGGGYTF.

The chain carries TRBV2 and TRBJ1-1; maybe TRBD1 (5 bases). The CDR3 runs to 14 residues. Per the germline V gene, CDR1 is SNHLY and CDR2 is FYNNEI. V dropped 7 bases and J dropped 1 base, with 13 bases sitting between them. The CDR3 is CASIPSTGNTEAFF. In nucleotides, the CDR3 is TGTGCCAGCATACCATCTACAGGGAACACTGAAGCTTTCTTT.

The rearrangement joins TRBV7-3 to TRBJ1-2; TRBD1 matches 9 bases. Germline V CDR1 and CDR2: SGHTA, FQGTGA. V dropped 3 bases and J dropped 6; count of bases not matched to a gene: 5. This CDR3 is 14 amino acids long. The CDR3 reads CASSFGTGKDGYTF. The DNA for the CDR3 is TGTGCCAGCAGCTTCGGGACAGGGAAGGATGGCTACACCTTC.